A single sample is the source of the 21 T cell receptor beta chains below, sequenced in a study of STAT5B mutations in CD4+ large granular lymphocyte leukemia. Clones were sequenced by immunoSEQ multiplex PCR, and TCRdb holds only the in-frame ones, with some missing. The table records 48,000 or so clones, about 70% of them present only once. Material: CD4+ T cells from blood buffy coats. The receptors derive from a human donor in good health.

The rearrangement uses TRBV7-6 and TRBJ2-7; D is perhaps TRBD1 or TRBD2 (5 bases each). The V gene's germline CDR1 is SGHVS and CDR2 FNYEAQ. The CDR3 contains 16 residues. Trimming removed 3 bases from V and 2 bases from J, with 17 bases in between. DNA for the CDR3: TGTGCCAGCAGCTTCGGTTGTGGGGGTTTAACCTACGAGCAGTACGTC. This encodes CASSFGCGGLTYEQYV.

CDR3 nucleotides: TGTGCCAGCAGTGGAGGACAGGGTATTATAGATACGCAGTATTTT. Protein product: CASSGGQGIIDTQYF. The V gene is TRBV25-1, the J gene TRBJ2-3; TRBD1 matches 8 bases. The CDR3 totals 15 residues. Germline V CDR1 and CDR2: MGHDK, SYGVNS. Trimming cost V 4 bases and J 5 bases; bases outside gene matches: 8.

The chain's CDR3 is CAWSVGLHTNEKLFF. The CDR3 DNA follows: TGTGCCTGGAGCGTTGGACTCCACACTAATGAAAAACTGTTTTTT. The chain combines TRBV30 with TRBJ1-4; D remains ambiguous. The CDR3 has 15 amino acids. Trimming pared 3 bases from V and 2 bases from J, leaving 13 bases between. CDR1 and CDR2 from the germline V gene are GTSNPN and SVGIG (reference sequence).

This clone was observed a handful of times. This sequence joins TRBV11-2 and TRBJ2-7; a possible D gene is TRBD1 (5 bases). The germline V gene has CDR1 SGHAT and CDR2 FQNNGV. This CDR3 comprises 12 residues. Trimming pared 5 bases from V and 3 bases from J, leaving 8 bases between. CDR3 nucleotides: TGTGCCAGCAGCGCAGGACACTACGAGCAGTACTTC. As protein: CASSAGHYEQYF.

The chain uses TRBV6-6 and TRBJ1-3, with a tentative D call TRBD1 (6 bases). This CDR3 spans 13 amino acids. With 5 bases removed from V and 4 bases from J, the gap between germline ends came to 9 bases. Germline V gene data show CDR1 as MNHNY and CDR2 as SVGAGI (reference sequence). CDR3 nucleotide sequence: TGTGCCAGCAGTAGGACAGACGGAAACACCATATATTTT. Encoded protein: CASSRTDGNTIYF.

The chain recombines TRBV7-9 with TRBJ1-6, with a tentative D call TRBD1 (5 bases). In germline, CDR1 is SEHNR, CDR2 FQNEAQ (reference sequence). This CDR3 is built from 15 residues. V was shortened by 3 bases and J by 8 bases, with 14 bases between the two germline ends. CDR3: CASSFTGPGDSPLHF. The CDR3, as DNA: TGTGCCAGCAGCTTTACGGGGCCCGGGGATTCACCCCTCCACTTT. Based on the CDR3 plus reference TRBV7-9 and TRBJ1-6, the full variable domain is DTGVSQNPRHKITKRGQNVTFRCDPISEHNRLYWYRQTLGQGPEFLTYFQNEAQLEKSRLLSDRFSAERPKGSFSTLEIQRTEQGDSAMYLCASSFTGPGDSPLHFGNGTRLTVT.

V is TRBV28 and J is TRBJ1-5; D is perhaps TRBD1 (5 bases). Germline V gene sequence: CDR1 MDHEN, CDR2 SYDVKM. The CDR3 covers 15 residues. With 5 bases removed from V and 3 bases from J, the gap between germline ends came to 14 bases. The CDR3 DNA sequence: TGTGCCAGCAGTGCTTCGGGGGGAGACAATCAGCCCCAGCATTTT. This gives the protein CASSASGGDNQPQHF.

V is TRBV30 and J is TRBJ2-7, with D unclear. CDR1 is GTSNPN, CDR2 SVGIG, per germline (reference sequence). This CDR3 spans 12 amino acids. The V gene lost 0 bases and the J gene lost 3 bases, with 6 bases spanning the gap. The CDR3 loop is CAWSVAGYEQYF. CDR3 DNA: TGTGCCTGGAGTGTTGCAGGCTACGAGCAGTACTTC.

This clone came up once. The chain has TRBV10-3 and TRBJ2-3; D uncertain. This CDR3 spans 12 amino acids. V lost 2 bases and J lost 4, with 4 bases in between. Germline assignment: CDR1 ENHRY and CDR2 SYGVKD. This chain's CDR3 is CAISEAADTQYF. Written as DNA, the CDR3 is TGTGCCATCAGTGAGGCGGCAGATACGCAGTATTTT.

In DNA form, the CDR3 reads TGTGCCAGCTCAAGAAGTGGGACAGGGGATCAGCCCCAGCATTTT. Residues: CASSRSGTGDQPQHF. The chain uses TRBV9 and TRBJ1-5, with TRBD1 matching 10 bases. CDR1 SGDLS and CDR2 YYNGEE come from the germline V gene. V lost 7 bases, J lost 5 bases, and 9 bases stayed unmatched. This CDR3 contains 15 residues.

The gene calls are TRBV7-9 and TRBJ2-7, with 7 bases that match TRBD1. The J segment lost 7 bases and the V segment lost 5 bases, leaving 5 bases of the junction unmatched. Per the germline V gene, CDR1 is SEHNR and CDR2 is FQNEAQ (reference sequence). The CDR3 is 12 residues long. In nucleotides, the CDR3 is TGTGCCAGCAGCGAGCAACAGGGGGAGCAGTACTTC. It is translated as CASSEQQGEQYF.

This clone was detected only once. One junction end does not reproduce the germline sequence, and a read error may be involved. This sequence joins TRBV6-5 and TRBJ2-3, with 8 nucleotides matching TRBD1. This CDR3 has 15 amino acids. Germline loops: CDR1 MNHEY, CDR2 SVGAGI. Here the CDR3 DNA reads TGTGCCAGCACTTACCAGGGGGCCAGAACAGATACGCAGTATTTT. Translating it yields CASTYQGARTDTQYF.

The chain couples TRBV19 to TRBJ1-6, with TRBD1 matching over 9 bases. This CDR3 region has 15 residues. V lost 5 bases to trimming and J lost 13 bases; unmatched junction nucleotides: 12. From germline, CDR1 is LNHDA and CDR2 SQIVND (reference sequence). The CDR3 nucleotides read TGTGCCAGTAGTCCCGGACAGGGGATCCCATCGCCCCTCCACTTT. This codes for CASSPGQGIPSPLHF.

The genes are TRBV7-3 and TRBJ2-6, with TRBD1 identical over 7 bases. The length of the CDR3 is 16 residues. V was pared by 7 bases and J by 0 bases, with 6 bases of the junction left unmatched. Germline V CDR1 and CDR2: SGHTA, FQGTGA. CDR3 DNA: TGTGCCAGCACCCTACAGGGGAACTCTGGGGCCAACGTCCTGACTTTC. Protein: CASTLQGNSGANVLTF.

The rearrangement uses TRBV4-2 and TRBJ2-2; no clear D gene. The germline V gene encodes CDR1 LGHNA and CDR2 YNFKEQ. Trimming removed 1 base from V and 1 base from J, with 7 bases in between. CDR3 size: 15 residues. The CDR3 protein is CASSQVGVNTGELFF. The CDR3 nucleotides read TGTGCCAGCAGCCAAGTCGGAGTGAACACCGGGGAGCTGTTTTTT.

This clone occurred a few times. J is TRBJ1-4 and V is TRBV2; 8 nucleotides match TRBD1. Germline V lookup: CDR1 SNHLY, CDR2 FYNNEI. V lost 0 bases, J lost 5 bases, and 5 bases stayed unmatched. The length of the CDR3 is 16 residues. This CDR3 reads CASSEAAGQGNEKLFF. The CDR3 nucleotides are TGTGCCAGCAGTGAAGCTGCCGGACAGGGAAATGAAAAACTGTTTTTT.

The sample holds one count of this clone. V gene TRBV5-1 combines with J gene TRBJ2-5; no reliable D call. Germline CDR1 SGHRS, CDR2 YFSETQ. The CDR3 has 13 amino acids. Trimming stripped 4 bases from V and 5 bases from J, with 12 bases between. This CDR3 is CASSKSISETQYF. The CDR3 nucleotides are TGCGCCAGCAGCAAAAGCATTTCGGAGACCCAGTACTTC.

This clone was seen more than once but under ten times. The chain has TRBV5-1 and TRBJ2-2; no clear D gene. V was clipped by 1 base and J by 0 bases, with 7 bases between them. Germline CDR1 is SGHRS and CDR2 is YFSETQ. The CDR3 covers 15 residues. CDR3 in DNA: TGCGCCAGCAGCTTGAGGCAGCCGAACACCGGGGAGCTGTTTTTT. Its protein product is CASSLRQPNTGELFF.

V is TRBV5-4 and J is TRBJ1-6; D might be TRBD1 (5 bases). The CDR3 loop spans 15 amino acids. Germline CDR1 is SGHNT and CDR2 is YYREEE (reference sequence). Trimming removed 4 bases from V and 7 bases from J, with 15 bases in between. The CDR3 protein is CASSGNDSPNSPLHF. Written as DNA, the CDR3 is TGTGCCAGCAGCGGGAACGACAGTCCGAATTCACCCCTCCACTTT.

The J gene is TRBJ2-3, the V gene TRBV9, with D perhaps TRBD2 (7 bases). V was shortened by 0 bases and J by 3 bases, with 14 bases between the two germline ends. This CDR3 region has 16 residues. Looked up from germline, CDR1 is SGDLS and CDR2 is YYNGEE. CDR3 loop: CASSVEGGAGTDTQYF. In DNA, the CDR3 is TGTGCCAGCAGCGTAGAAGGGGGGGCGGGAACAGATACGCAGTATTTT.

The rearrangement links TRBV5-1 to TRBJ2-2, with 7 nucleotides matching TRBD1. V lost 5 bases and J lost 3; bases outside the gene matches: 7. The CDR3 has 15 amino acids. Germline loops: CDR1 SGHRS, CDR2 YFSETQ. The CDR3 is CASRAPTGYTGELFF. As DNA, the CDR3 is TGCGCCAGCAGAGCTCCGACAGGGTACACCGGGGAGCTGTTTTTT.